This TCR beta chain was recorded in a study of blood T cell repertoires in COVID-19. Looking at the study overall: COVID-19 samples, acute and convalescent, were from the United States, Italy and Spain. From T cells, B-cell-depleted T cells, or PBMCs came the material, which was cDNA or gDNA.

In the authors' workflow: Estimates of nucleated cell counts were drawn from the amplification of reference gene primers. Profiled with immunoSEQ multiplex PCR; TCRdb holds only in-frame clones, not every one. V and J calls and clone size are given by that table; D and trimming were obtained from the DNA. The sample consists of 150,000 or so clones, about 91% of them appearing once. The CDR3 has 14 amino acids. Germline lookup yields CDR1 SGHVS and CDR2 FQNEAQ. With V trimmed by 7 bases and J by 6 bases, 6 bases remained unmatched. The table lists this clone with a few counts. Sequences were obtained from peripheral blood. The TCR originated in a man in his fifties or sixties with acute or convalescent COVID-19. The chain has TRBV7-8 and TRBJ1-6; TRBD1 agrees at 7 bases. CDR3 protein: CASIPGTVNSPLHF. The CDR3 region has the DNA TGTGCCAGCATCCCCGGGACAGTTAATTCACCCCTCCACTTT.